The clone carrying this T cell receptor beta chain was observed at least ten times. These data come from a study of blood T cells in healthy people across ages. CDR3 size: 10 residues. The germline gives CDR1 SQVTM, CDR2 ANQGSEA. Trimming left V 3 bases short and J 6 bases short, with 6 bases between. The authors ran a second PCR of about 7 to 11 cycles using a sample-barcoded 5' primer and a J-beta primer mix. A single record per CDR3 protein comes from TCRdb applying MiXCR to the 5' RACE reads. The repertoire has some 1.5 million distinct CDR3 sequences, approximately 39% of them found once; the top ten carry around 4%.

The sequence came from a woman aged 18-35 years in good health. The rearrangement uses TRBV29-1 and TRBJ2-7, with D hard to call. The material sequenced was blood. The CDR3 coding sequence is TGCAGCGTTGAGGTGGGCGAGCAGTACTTC. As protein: CSVEVGEQYF.